This TCR beta chain was observed in a study of T cells in Graves' hyperthyroidism and ophthalmopathy. Study-wide results and limits: Blood held most thyroid clonotypes expanded above 0.001 frequency. By a 13 V-J model, ophthalmopathy was set apart from stable hyperthyroidism.

The definition of stable Graves' hyperthyroidism was no ophthalmopathy progression within 18 months. Exclusion followed for patients with uncontrolled infection, other autoimmune disease, pregnancy or lactation. On this clonotype: Antigen: not known.

V shed 7 bases, J shed 7 bases, and the junction held 13 bases outside the gene matches. The V gene's germline CDR1 is MDHEN and CDR2 SYDVKM. This CDR3 has 16 residues. Using RNA transcripts as the source, TCR beta CDR3 regions were amplified. The HTBI primer set served for first-round RT-PCR of the TCR CDR3. MiXCR was run by TCRdb on the multiplex PCR reads, yielding one entry per CDR3 protein. The profile shows 550,000 to 800,000 distinct CDR3 sequences, around 15% of them singletons. The material sequenced was blood. The chain links TRBV28 to TRBJ2-1, with TRBD2 identical over 10 bases. This receptor was taken from a man aged 50 to 60 with Graves' hyperthyroidism. CDR3 sequence: CASNTYGSGRVNEQFF. The DNA of the CDR3 is TGTGCCAGCAATACCTATGGGAGCGGGAGGGTGAATGAGCAGTTCTTC.